This entry features one T cell receptor (beta chain) sequence. Its target is not known. These data come from a study of OX40 agonist ivuxolimab in advanced cancers. About the study: Patients with prior anti-PD-1, anti-PD-L1 or anti-CTLA-4 therapy were eligible; about 41% had some.

Germline lookup yields CDR1 MNHNS and CDR2 SASEGT. CDR3 size: 12 residues. V lost 7 bases, J lost 9 bases, and 6 bases stayed unmatched. The study, taken as a whole, reports: In the 0.1 to 3.0 mg/kg range, CD4+ and CD8+ blood T cells had expanded clonally by week 6.

Repertoires were generated with immunoSEQ multiplex PCR, while TCRdb's copy carries only in-frame clones and drops some. The sample lists about 16,000 clones; 86% were seen once. This TCR was sampled from an adult with an advanced solid tumor such as melanoma, head and neck, liver or kidney cancer. This sequence joins TRBV6-1 and TRBJ2-1; 7 bases are a match to TRBD1. The material was CD4+ or CD8+ T cells sorted from blood, obtained in a trial of the OX40 agonist ivuxolimab. CDR3 nucleotides: TGTGCCAGCAACAAGGGGGCGGGTGAGCAGTTCTTC. Protein: CASNKGAGEQFF.